This entry describes one T cell receptor (beta chain). Repertoires were generated with immunoSEQ multiplex PCR, while TCRdb's copy carries only in-frame clones and drops some. The sample yields roughly 25,000 clones, 76% seen once. V was clipped by 1 base and J by 6 bases, with 4 bases between them. The CDR3 contains 12 residues. Germline V gene data show CDR1 as SEHNR and CDR2 as FQNEAQ (reference sequence). The source of the sample is a study of OX40 agonist ivuxolimab in advanced cancers. J is TRBJ1-5 and V is TRBV7-9, with unresolved D. The clonotype comes from an adult with an advanced solid tumor such as melanoma, head and neck, liver or kidney cancer. The starting material was CD4+ or CD8+ T cells sorted from blood, obtained in a trial of the OX40 agonist ivuxolimab. CDR3 in DNA: TGTGCCAGCAGCTTAGGGGGTCAGCCCCAGCATTTT. Translation gives CASSLGGQPQHF.